This entry lists 13 T cell receptor beta chains sequenced from one sample in a study of cytomegalovirus exposure and HLA in healthy donors. PCR employed 60 Vbeta and 13 Jbeta primers. The protocol was immunoSEQ multiplex PCR, while the TCRdb copy is restricted to in-frame clones and leaves out a portion. Here the sample spans a few hundred thousand clones, under 80% being singletons. Sample: PBMCs. The origin of the receptors is a girl aged 2 to 9 in good health and CMV-seronegative.

This clone was seen once. Other DNA sequences of this sample code for an identical CDR3. The chain combines TRBV19 with TRBJ2-7; 9 bases fit TRBD1. V shed 5 bases and J 4 bases; nucleotides not matched to a gene: 3. CDR3 length: 13 residues. Germline-derived CDR1 and CDR2 are LNHDA and SQIVND (reference sequence). The DNA for the CDR3 is TGTGCCAGTAGTGCGGGACAGGGATACGAGCAGTACTTC. This gives the protein CASSAGQGYEQYF.

This clone was observed a single time. V gene TRBV23-1 combines with J gene TRBJ1-5; weak D call: TRBD1 (5 bases). TRBV23-1 is labeled an ORF, and its function is uncertain. V lost 0 bases, J lost 5 bases, and 14 bases lay in between. The CDR3 consists of 16 residues. The CDR3 DNA reads as TGCGCCAGCAGTCAATCAAGCAGGGTTCTCGATCAGCCCCAGCATTTT. Protein: CASSQSSRVLDQPQHF.

The chain uses TRBV4-1 and TRBJ2-5, with TRBD1 identical over 7 bases. V dropped 1 base and J dropped 2; count of bases not matched to a gene: 7. The CDR3 has 16 residues. Germline V lookup: CDR1 MGHRA, CDR2 YSYEKL. CDR3 region: CASSQVQRTGQETQYF. CDR3 bases: TGCGCCAGCAGCCAAGTCCAACGGACAGGTCAAGAGACCCAGTACTTC.

This rearrangement joins TRBV6-5 to TRBJ2-3; 9 positions match TRBD2. The CDR3 has 15 amino acids. Germline CDR1 reads MNHEY; CDR2 reads SVGAGI. The ends lost 7 bases at V and 0 bases at J; junction bases unmatched: 5. The CDR3 sequence is CASNGLAFSTDTQYF. In DNA, the CDR3 is TGTGCCAGCAATGGACTAGCGTTTAGCACAGATACGCAGTATTTT.

This clone appeared a few times. The rearrangement links TRBV27 to TRBJ2-7, with a possible D match to TRBD1 (7 bases). Deletions cut 5 bases from V and 4 bases from J, with 18 bases between. Germline CDR1 reads MNHEY; CDR2 reads SMNVEV (reference sequence). This CDR3 is built from 15 residues. The CDR3 nucleotides read TGTGCCAGCAGTCACAGACAGGGAGGTTCTTACGAGCAGTACTTC. This codes for CASSHRQGGSYEQYF.

This clone came up a few times. The chain employs TRBV11-2 and TRBJ2-1; the D gene is possibly TRBD1 (7 bases). V shed 2 bases and J shed 5 bases, with 10 bases lying between them. There are 14 residues in the CDR3. The germline V gene encodes CDR1 SGHAT and CDR2 FQNNGV. As DNA, the CDR3 is TGTGCCAGCAGCTTACAGGGGGGCGACAATGAGCAGTTCTTC. Its translation is CASSLQGGDNEQFF.

CDR3 bases: TGTGCCAGCAGCTTAGCAGGCGGCAGTACTTATGAAAAACTGTTTTTT. Translation: CASSLAGGSTYEKLFF. V gene TRBV7-9 combines with J gene TRBJ1-4; D gene ambiguous. Germline V lookup: CDR1 SEHNR, CDR2 FQNEAQ (reference sequence). The CDR3 totals 16 residues. Trimming removed 0 bases from V and 6 bases from J, with 14 bases in between.

The V call is TRBV5-1, the J call TRBJ2-1, with a tentative D call TRBD2 (7 bases). Germline lookup yields CDR1 SGHRS and CDR2 YFSETQ. The CDR3 sequence is 14 residues long. V was clipped by 1 base and J by 7 bases, with 12 bases between them. CDR3 nucleotides: TGCGCCAGCAGCTTGCGGGGGGCCTTTAATGAGCAGTTCTTC. This translates into CASSLRGAFNEQFF.

The genes are TRBV5-4 and TRBJ1-1, with D perhaps matching TRBD1 (6 bases). Looked up from germline, CDR1 is SGHNT and CDR2 is YYREEE (reference sequence). Between the trimmed V and J ends, which lost 2 bases and 2 bases, there was a span of 13 bases. The CDR3 consists of 15 residues. CDR3 nucleotides: TGTGCCAGCAGCTTAGGGACAAGACTTAACACTGAAGCTTTCTTT. This encodes CASSLGTRLNTEAFF. Filled out from reference TRBV5-4 and TRBJ1-1, the complete variable domain reads ETGVTQSPTHLIKTRGQQVTLRCSSQSGHNTVSWYQQALGQGPQFIFQYYREEENGRGNFPPRFSGLQFPNYSSELNVNALELDDSALYLCASSLGTRLNTEAFFGQGTRLTVV.

This clone has a single count. Other DNA sequences within the sample encode an identical CDR3. V and J are TRBV5-1 and TRBJ2-5; 12 nucleotides match TRBD2. The J segment lost 2 bases and the V segment lost 4 bases, leaving 0 bases of the junction unmatched. CDR3 length equals 14 residues. Germline lookup yields CDR1 SGHRS and CDR2 YFSETQ. CDR3 bases: TGCGCCAGCAGCCTAGCGGGGGGGCAAGAGACCCAGTACTTC. Amino acids: CASSLAGGQETQYF.

This rearrangement joins TRBV6-6 to TRBJ1-3; 8 bases map to TRBD1. Looked up from germline, CDR1 is MNHNY and CDR2 is SVGAGI (reference sequence). Trimming took 8 bases from V and 6 from J; bases not matched to a gene: 6. The CDR3 has 13 amino acids. CDR3: CASPDRVLNTIYF. In DNA, the CDR3 is TGTGCCAGCCCGGACAGGGTATTAAACACCATATATTTT.

The sample holds one count of this clone. The CDR3 loop reads CAWSRGGTSYEQYF. CDR3 nucleotides: TGTGCCTGGAGTCGGGGAGGGACCTCCTACGAGCAGTACTTC. The chain uses TRBV30 and TRBJ2-7; 7 bases are a match to TRBD2. The ends lost 2 bases at V and 0 bases at J; junction bases unmatched: 4. Germline CDR1 GTSNPN, CDR2 SVGIG (reference sequence). CDR3 length equals 14 residues.

The CDR3, as DNA: TGCAGCGTCAGGGGCGTGGCTGAAGCTTTCTTT. Translating gives CSVRGVAEAFF. V is TRBV29-1 and J is TRBJ1-1; the D gene is possibly TRBD1 (6 bases). Trimming shortened V by 6 bases and J by 6 bases, and 11 bases separated the two germline ends. This CDR3 has 11 amino acids. Germline loops: CDR1 SQVTM, CDR2 ANQGSEA.